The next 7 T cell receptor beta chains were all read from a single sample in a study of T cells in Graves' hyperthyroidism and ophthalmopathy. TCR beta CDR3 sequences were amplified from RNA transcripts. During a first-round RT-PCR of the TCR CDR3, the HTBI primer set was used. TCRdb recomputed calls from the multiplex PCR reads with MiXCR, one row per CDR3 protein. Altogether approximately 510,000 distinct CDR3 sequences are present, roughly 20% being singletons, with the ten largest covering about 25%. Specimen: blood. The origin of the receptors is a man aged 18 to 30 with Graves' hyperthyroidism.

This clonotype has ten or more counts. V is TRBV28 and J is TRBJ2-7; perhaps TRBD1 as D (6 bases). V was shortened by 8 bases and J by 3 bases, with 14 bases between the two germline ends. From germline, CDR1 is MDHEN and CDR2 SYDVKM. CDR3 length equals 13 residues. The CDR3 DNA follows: TGTGCCAGCCGGGACAATACCTTCTACGAGCAGTACTTC. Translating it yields CASRDNTFYEQYF.

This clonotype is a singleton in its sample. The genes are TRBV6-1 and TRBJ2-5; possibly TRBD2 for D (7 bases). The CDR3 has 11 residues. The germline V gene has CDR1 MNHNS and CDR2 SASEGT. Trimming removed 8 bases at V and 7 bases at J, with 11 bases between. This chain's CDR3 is CASGGAGTQYF. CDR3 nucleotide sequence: TGTGCCAGCGGGGGGGCAGGGACCCAGTACTTC.

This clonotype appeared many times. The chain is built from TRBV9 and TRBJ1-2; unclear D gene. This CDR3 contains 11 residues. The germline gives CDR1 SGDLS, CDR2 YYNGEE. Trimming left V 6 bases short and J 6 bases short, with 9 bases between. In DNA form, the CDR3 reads TGTGCCAGCAAAGGGCCGGATGGCTACACCTTC. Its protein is CASKGPDGYTF.

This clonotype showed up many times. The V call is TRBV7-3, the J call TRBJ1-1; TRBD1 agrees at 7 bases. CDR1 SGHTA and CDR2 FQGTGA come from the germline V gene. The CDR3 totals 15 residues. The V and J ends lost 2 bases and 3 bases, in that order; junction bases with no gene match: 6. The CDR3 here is CASSLSGTEYTEAFF. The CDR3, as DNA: TGTGCCAGCAGCTTATCCGGGACAGAGTACACTGAAGCTTTCTTT.

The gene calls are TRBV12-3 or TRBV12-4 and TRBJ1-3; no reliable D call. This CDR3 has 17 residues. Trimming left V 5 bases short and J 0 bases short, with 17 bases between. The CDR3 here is CASSATGSYSSGNTIYF. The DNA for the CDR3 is TGTGCCAGCAGTGCTACCGGGTCCTATTCCTCTGGAAACACCATATATTTT.

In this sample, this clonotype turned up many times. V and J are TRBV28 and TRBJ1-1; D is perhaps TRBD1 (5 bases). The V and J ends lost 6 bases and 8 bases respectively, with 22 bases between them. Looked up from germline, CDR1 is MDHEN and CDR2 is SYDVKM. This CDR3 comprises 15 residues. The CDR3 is CASRHLGGGTREAFF. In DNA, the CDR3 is TGTGCCAGCAGACATCTCGGGGGGGGAACAAGAGAAGCTTTCTTT.

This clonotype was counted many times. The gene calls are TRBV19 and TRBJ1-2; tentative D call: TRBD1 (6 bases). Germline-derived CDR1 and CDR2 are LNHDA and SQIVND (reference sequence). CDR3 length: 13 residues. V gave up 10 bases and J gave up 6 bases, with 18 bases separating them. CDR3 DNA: TGTGCCACCACAAGGGTGGGGGCGGATGGCTACACCTTC. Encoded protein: CATTRVGADGYTF.